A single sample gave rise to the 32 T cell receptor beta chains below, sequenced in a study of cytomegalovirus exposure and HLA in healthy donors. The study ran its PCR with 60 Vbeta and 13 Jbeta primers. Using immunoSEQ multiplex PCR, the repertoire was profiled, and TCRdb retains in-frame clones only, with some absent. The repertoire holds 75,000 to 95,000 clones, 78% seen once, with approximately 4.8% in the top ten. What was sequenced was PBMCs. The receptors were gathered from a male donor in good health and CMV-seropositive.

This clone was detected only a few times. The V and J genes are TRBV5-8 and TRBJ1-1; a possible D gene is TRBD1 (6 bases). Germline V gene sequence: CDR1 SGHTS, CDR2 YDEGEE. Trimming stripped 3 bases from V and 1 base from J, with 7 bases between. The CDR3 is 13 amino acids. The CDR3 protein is CASSSTGNTEAFF. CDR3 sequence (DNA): TGTGCCAGCAGCTCGACAGGGAACACTGAAGCTTTCTTT.

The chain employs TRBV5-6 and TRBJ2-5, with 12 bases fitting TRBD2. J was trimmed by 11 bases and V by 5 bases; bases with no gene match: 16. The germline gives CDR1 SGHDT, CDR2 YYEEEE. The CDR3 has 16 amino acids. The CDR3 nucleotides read TGTGCCAGCAGTTCTTCTTCGACTAGCGGGGGCGGTGAGCAGTACTTC. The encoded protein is CASSSSSTSGGGEQYF.

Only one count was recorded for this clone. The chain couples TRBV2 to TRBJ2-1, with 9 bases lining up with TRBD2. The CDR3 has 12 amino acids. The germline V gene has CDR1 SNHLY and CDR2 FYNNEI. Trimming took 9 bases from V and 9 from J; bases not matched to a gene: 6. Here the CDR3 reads CARRGLAFEQFF. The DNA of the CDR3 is TGTGCCAGGAGGGGACTAGCTTTTGAGCAGTTCTTC.

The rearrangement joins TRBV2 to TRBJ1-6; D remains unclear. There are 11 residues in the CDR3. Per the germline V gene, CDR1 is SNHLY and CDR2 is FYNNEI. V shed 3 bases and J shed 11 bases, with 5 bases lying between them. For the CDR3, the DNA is TGTGCCAGCAGTGATCCTCCACCCCTCCACTTT. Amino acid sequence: CASSDPPPLHF.

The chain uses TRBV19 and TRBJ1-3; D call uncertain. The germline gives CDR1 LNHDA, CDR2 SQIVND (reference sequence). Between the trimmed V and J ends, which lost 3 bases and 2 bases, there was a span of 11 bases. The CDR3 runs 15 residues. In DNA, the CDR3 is TGTGCCAGTAGTATTACGGGATCTGCTGGAAACACCATATATTTT. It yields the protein CASSITGSAGNTIYF.

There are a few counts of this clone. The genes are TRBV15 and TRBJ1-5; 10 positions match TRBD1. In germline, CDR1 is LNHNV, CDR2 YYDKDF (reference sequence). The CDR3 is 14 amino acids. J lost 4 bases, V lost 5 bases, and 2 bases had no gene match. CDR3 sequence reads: CATSEDRGNQPQHF. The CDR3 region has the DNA TGTGCCACCAGCGAGGACAGGGGGAATCAGCCCCAGCATTTT.

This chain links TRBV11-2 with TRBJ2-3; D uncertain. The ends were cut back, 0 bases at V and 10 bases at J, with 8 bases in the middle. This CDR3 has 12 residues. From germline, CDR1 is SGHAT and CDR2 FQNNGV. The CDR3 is CASSLESVPQYF. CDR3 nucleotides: TGTGCCAGCAGCTTAGAATCAGTCCCGCAGTATTTT.

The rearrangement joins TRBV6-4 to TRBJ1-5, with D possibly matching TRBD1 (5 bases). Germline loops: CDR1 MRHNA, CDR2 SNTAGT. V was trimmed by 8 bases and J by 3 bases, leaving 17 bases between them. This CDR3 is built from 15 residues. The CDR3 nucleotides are TGTGCCAGCCGGGGGGGGGACGGAGACAATCAGCCCCAGCATTTT. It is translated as CASRGGDGDNQPQHF.

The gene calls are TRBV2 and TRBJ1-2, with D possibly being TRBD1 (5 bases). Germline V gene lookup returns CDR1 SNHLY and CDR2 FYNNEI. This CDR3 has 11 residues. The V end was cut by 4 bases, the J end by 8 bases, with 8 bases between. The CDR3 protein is CASSGGVGYTF. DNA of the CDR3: TGTGCCAGCAGTGGGGGGGTAGGCTACACCTTC. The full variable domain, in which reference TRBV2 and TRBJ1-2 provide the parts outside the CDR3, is EPEVTQTPSHQVTQMGQEVILRCVPISNHLYFYWYRQILGQKVEFLVSFYNNEISEKSEIFDDQFSVERPDGSNFTLKIRSTKLEDSAMYFCASSGGVGYTFGSGTRLTVV.

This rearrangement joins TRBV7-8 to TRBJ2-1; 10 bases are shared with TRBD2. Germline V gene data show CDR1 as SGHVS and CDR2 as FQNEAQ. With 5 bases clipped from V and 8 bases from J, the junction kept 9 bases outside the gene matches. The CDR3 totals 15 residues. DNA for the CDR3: TGTGCCAGCAGCCCGGGTCTAGCGGGGGCATATGAGCAGTTCTTC. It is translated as CASSPGLAGAYEQFF.

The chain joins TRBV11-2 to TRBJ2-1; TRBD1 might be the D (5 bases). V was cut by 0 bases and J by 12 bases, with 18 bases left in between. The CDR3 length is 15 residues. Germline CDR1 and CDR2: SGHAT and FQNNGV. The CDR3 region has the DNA TGTGCCAGCAGCTTAGAGGGGCAGGGAAGATTCGGGCAGTTCTTC. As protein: CASSLEGQGRFGQFF.

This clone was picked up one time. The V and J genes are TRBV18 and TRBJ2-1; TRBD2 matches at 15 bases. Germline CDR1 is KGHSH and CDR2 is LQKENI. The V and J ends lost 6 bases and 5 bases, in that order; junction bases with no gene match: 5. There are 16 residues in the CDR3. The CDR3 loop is CASSLGLAGGDNEQFF. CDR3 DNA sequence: TGTGCCAGCTCTCTCGGACTAGCGGGAGGGGACAATGAGCAGTTCTTC.

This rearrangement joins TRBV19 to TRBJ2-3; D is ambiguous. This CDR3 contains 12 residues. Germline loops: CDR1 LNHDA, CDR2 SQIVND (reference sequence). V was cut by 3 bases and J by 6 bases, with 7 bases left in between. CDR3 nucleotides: TGTGCCAGTAGTATCACGGAGGATACGCAGTATTTT. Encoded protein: CASSITEDTQYF.

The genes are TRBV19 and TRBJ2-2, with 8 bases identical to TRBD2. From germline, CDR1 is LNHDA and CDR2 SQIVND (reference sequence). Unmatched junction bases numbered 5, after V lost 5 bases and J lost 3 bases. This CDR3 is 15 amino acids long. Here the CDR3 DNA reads TGTGCCAGTAGTTCCGGGACTAGGGACACCGGGGAGCTGTTTTTT. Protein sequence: CASSSGTRDTGELFF.

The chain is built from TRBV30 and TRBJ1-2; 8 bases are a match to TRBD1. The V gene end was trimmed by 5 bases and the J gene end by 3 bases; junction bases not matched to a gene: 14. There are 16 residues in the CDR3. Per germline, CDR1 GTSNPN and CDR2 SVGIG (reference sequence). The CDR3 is CAWVTPTGAGDYGYTF. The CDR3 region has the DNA TGTGCCTGGGTTACCCCGACAGGGGCAGGTGACTATGGCTACACCTTC. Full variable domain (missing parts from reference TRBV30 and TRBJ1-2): SQTIHQWPATLVQPVGSPLSLECTVEGTSNPNLYWYRQAAGRGLQLLFYSVGIGQISSEVPQNLSASRPQDRQFILSSKKLLLSDSGFYLCAWVTPTGAGDYGYTFGSGTRLTVV.

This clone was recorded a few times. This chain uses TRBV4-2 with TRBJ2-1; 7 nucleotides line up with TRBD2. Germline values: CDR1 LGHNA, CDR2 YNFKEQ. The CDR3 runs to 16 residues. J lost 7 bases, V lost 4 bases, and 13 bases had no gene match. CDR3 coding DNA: TGTGCCAGCAGCCTTTGGGAGGGCCTAACAGAGAATGAGCAGTTCTTC. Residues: CASSLWEGLTENEQFF.

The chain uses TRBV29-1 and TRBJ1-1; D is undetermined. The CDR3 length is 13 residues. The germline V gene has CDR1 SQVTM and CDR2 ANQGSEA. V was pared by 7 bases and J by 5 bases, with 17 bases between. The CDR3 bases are TGCAGCGCCCCCGGGGATGTTTGGACTGAAGCTTTCTTT. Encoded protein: CSAPGDVWTEAFF.

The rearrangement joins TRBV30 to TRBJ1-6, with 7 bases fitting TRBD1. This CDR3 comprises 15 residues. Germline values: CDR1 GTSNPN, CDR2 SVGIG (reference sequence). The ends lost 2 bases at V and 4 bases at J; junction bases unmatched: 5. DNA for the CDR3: TGTGCCTGGAGTAACGACAGGGCGTATAATTCACCCCTCCACTTT. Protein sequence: CAWSNDRAYNSPLHF.

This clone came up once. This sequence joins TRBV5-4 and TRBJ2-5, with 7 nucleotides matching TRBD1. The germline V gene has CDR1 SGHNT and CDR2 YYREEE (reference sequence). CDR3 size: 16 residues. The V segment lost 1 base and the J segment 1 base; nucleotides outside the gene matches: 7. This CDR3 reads CASSLPSRQGQETQYF. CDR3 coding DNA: TGTGCCAGCAGCTTGCCCTCCAGACAGGGCCAAGAGACCCAGTACTTC.

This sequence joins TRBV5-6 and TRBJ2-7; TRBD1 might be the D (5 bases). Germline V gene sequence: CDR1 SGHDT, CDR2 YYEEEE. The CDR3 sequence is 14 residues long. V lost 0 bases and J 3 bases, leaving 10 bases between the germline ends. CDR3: CASSLGQTGYEQYF. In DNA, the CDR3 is TGTGCCAGCAGCTTGGGACAGACCGGCTACGAGCAGTACTTC.

For the CDR3, the DNA is TGCAGCATGACAGGGGGCACGGGGGAGCAGTACTTC. It codes for CSMTGGTGEQYF. This chain uses TRBV29-1 with TRBJ2-7, with 10 bases that match TRBD1. Germline lookup yields CDR1 SQVTM and CDR2 ANQGSEA. Unmatched junction bases numbered 8, after V lost 8 bases and J lost 7 bases. The length of the CDR3 is 12 residues.

The CDR3 nucleotides read TGTGCCAGTAGTATACCGGGACTAGCGGGAGCAGATACGCAGTATTTT. It specifies CASSIPGLAGADTQYF. The V call is TRBV19, the J call TRBJ2-3; 14 nucleotides align to TRBD2. Germline CDR1 and CDR2: LNHDA and SQIVND (reference sequence). The CDR3 runs 16 residues. J was trimmed by 4 bases and V by 2 bases; bases with no gene match: 2.

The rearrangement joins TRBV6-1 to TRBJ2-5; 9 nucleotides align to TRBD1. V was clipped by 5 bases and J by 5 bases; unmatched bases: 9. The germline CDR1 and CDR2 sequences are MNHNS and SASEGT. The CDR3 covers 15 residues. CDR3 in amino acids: CASSLRTGGWETQYF. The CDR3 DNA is TGTGCCAGCAGTCTCCGAACAGGGGGCTGGGAGACCCAGTACTTC.

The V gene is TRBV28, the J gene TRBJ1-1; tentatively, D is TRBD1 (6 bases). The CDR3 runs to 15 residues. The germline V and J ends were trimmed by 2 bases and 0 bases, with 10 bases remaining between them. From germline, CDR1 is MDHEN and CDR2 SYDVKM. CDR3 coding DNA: TGTGCCAGCAGTTTAACGGGACACATGAACACTGAAGCTTTCTTT. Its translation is CASSLTGHMNTEAFF. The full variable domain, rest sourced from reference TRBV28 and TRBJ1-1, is DVKVTQSSRYLVKRTGEKVFLECVQDMDHENMFWYRQDPGLGLRLIYFSYDVKMKEKGDIPEGYSVSREKKERFSLILESASTNQTSMYLCASSLTGHMNTEAFFGQGTRLTVV.

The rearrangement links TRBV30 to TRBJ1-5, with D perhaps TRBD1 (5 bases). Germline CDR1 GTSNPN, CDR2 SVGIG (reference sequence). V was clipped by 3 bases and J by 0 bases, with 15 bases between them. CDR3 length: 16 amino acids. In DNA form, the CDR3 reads TGTGCCTGGAGCGGAGAATGGGGACTTAGCAATCAGCCCCAGCATTTT. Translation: CAWSGEWGLSNQPQHF.

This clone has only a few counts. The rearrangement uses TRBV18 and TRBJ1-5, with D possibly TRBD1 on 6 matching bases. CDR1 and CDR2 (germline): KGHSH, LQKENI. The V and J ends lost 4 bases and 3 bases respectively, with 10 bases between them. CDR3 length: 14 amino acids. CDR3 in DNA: TGTGCCAGCTCACTCCACAGGGACAATCAGCCCCAGCATTTT. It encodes CASSLHRDNQPQHF.

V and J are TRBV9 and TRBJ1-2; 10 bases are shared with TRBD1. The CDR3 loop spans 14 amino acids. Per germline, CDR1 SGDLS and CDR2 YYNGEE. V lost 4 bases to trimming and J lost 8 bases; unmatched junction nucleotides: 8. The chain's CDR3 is CASSPPDRGEGYTF. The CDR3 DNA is TGTGCCAGCAGCCCACCGGACAGGGGGGAAGGCTACACCTTC.

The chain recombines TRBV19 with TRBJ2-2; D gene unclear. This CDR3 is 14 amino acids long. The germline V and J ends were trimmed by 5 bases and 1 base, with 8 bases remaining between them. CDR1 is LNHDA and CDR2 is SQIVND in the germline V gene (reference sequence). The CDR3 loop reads CASSFSKNTGELFF. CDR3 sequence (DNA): TGTGCCAGTAGTTTTTCAAAGAACACCGGGGAGCTGTTTTTT.

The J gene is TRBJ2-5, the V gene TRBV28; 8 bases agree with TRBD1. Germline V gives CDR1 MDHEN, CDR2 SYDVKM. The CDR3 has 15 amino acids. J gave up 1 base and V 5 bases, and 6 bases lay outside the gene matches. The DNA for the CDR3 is TGTGCCAGCAGTATAACCACAGGGGGCCAAGAGACCCAGTACTTC. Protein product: CASSITTGGQETQYF.

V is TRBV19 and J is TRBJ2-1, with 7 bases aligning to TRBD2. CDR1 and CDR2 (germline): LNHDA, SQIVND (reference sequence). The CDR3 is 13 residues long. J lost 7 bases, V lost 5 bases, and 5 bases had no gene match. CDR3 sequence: CASSPGGWNEQFF. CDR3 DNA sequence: TGTGCCAGTAGTCCGGGGGGTTGGAATGAGCAGTTCTTC.

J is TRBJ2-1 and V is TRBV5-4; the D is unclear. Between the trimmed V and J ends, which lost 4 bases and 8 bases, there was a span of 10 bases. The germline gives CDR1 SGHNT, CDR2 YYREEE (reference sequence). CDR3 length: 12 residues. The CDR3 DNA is TGTGCCAGCAGCGCACAAGAGGATGAGCAGTTCTTC. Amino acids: CASSAQEDEQFF. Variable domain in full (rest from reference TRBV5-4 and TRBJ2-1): ETGVTQSPTHLIKTRGQQVTLRCSSQSGHNTVSWYQQALGQGPQFIFQYYREEENGRGNFPPRFSGLQFPNYSSELNVNALELDDSALYLCASSAQEDEQFFGPGTRLTVL.

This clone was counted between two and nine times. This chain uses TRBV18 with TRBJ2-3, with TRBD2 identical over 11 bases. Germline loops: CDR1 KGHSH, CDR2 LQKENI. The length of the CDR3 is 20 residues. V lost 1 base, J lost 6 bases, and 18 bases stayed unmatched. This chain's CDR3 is CASSPRYSGGARERSDTQYF. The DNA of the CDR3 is TGTGCCAGCTCACCACGTTATAGCGGGGGGGCGCGAGAACGGTCTGATACGCAGTATTTT.